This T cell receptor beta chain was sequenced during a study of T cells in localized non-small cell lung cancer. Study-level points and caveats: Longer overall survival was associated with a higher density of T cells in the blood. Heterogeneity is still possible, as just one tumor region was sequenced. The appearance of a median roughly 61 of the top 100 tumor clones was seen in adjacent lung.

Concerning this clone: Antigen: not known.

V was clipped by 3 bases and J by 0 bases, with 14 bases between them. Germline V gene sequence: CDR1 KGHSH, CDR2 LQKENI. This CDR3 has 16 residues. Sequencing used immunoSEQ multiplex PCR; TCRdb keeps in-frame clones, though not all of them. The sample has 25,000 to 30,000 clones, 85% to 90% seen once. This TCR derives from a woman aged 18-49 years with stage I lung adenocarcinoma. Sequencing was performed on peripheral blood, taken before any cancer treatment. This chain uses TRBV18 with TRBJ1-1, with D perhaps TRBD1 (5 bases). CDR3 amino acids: CASSPYGAGMNTEAFF. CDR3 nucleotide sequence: TGTGCCAGCTCACCCTATGGGGCAGGGATGAACACTGAAGCTTTCTTT.